These 6 T cell receptor beta chains were all obtained from the same sample, sequenced in a study of long-term antiretroviral therapy in people with HIV. The authors ran the immunoSEQ assay, v3.0, at survey level. The method was immunoSEQ multiplex PCR; TCRdb's version includes in-frame clones alone and lacks a portion of them. The profile shows about 28,000 clones, around 83% of them singletons. The sample was unsorted PBMCs, taken 0.4 years after starting antiretroviral therapy. The receptors here all came from a man aged 18 to 30 with HIV.

V and J are TRBV5-1 and TRBJ2-1; D tentatively fits TRBD1 or TRBD2 (5 bases each). V lost 0 bases and J lost 8, with 21 bases in between. From germline, CDR1 is SGHRS and CDR2 YFSETQ. This CDR3 is 17 amino acids long. The CDR3 is CASSLGRRLGETYEQFF. CDR3 coding DNA: TGCGCCAGCAGCTTGGGTCGACGTTTAGGGGAGACGTATGAGCAGTTCTTC. The complete variable domain, with remaining parts taken from reference TRBV5-1 and TRBJ2-1, reads KAGVTQTPRYLIKTRGQQVTLSCSPISGHRSVSWYQQTPGQGLQFLFEYFSETQRNKGNFPGRFSGRQFSNSRSEMNVSTLELGDSALYLCASSLGRRLGETYEQFFGPGTRLTVL.

V and J are TRBV29-1 and TRBJ1-1, with D unresolved. This CDR3 is built from 11 residues. The ends were cut back, 2 bases at V and 8 bases at J, with 9 bases in the middle. Germline assignment: CDR1 SQVTM and CDR2 ANQGSEA. The CDR3 spells CSVERAGEAFF. Here the CDR3 DNA reads TGCAGCGTTGAACGGGCGGGCGAAGCTTTCTTT.

This rearrangement joins TRBV19 to TRBJ2-1; no definite D call. CDR3 length equals 12 residues. V lost 8 bases and J lost 5, with 10 bases in between. Germline CDR1 LNHDA, CDR2 SQIVND (reference sequence). The DNA for the CDR3 is TGTGCCAGTCGAGTTCCGGACAATGAGCAGTTCTTC. Its protein is CASRVPDNEQFF.

V is TRBV27 and J is TRBJ1-4, with D tentatively TRBD1 (6 bases). Trimming shortened V by 2 bases and J by 3 bases, and 7 bases separated the two germline ends. Germline CDR1 and CDR2: MNHEY and SMNVEV (reference sequence). The CDR3 covers 14 residues. CDR3: CASSLQGPNEKLFF. Written as DNA, the CDR3 is TGTGCCAGCAGTTTACAGGGGCCTAATGAAAAACTGTTTTTT.

The chain recombines TRBV9 with TRBJ2-7; 9 bases are shared with TRBD1. The CDR3 has 15 residues. After removal of 0 bases from V and 5 bases from J, the junction contained 6 bases not matched to a gene. The V gene's germline CDR1 is SGDLS and CDR2 YYNGEE. CDR3 in amino acids: CASSVGWDRDNEQYF. The CDR3, as DNA: TGTGCCAGCAGCGTAGGATGGGACAGGGATAACGAGCAGTACTTC. The variable domain in full, with the rest retrieved from reference TRBV9 and TRBJ2-7, is DSGVTQTPKHLITATGQRVTLRCSPRSGDLSVYWYQQSLDQGLQFLIQYYNGEERAKGNILERFSAQQFPDLHSELNLSSLELGDSALYFCASSVGWDRDNEQYFGPGTRLTVT.

The chain is built from TRBV7-6 and TRBJ1-2; 7 bases are shared with TRBD1. The CDR3 runs 16 residues. The ends lost 0 bases at V and 7 bases at J; junction bases unmatched: 11. From germline, CDR1 is SGHVS and CDR2 FNYEAQ. CDR3 sequence reads: CASSLAVGGGPLGYTF. CDR3 in DNA: TGTGCCAGCAGCTTAGCGGTAGGAGGGGGCCCTCTTGGCTACACCTTC. Complete variable domain (other parts from reference TRBV7-6 and TRBJ1-2): GAGVSQSPRYKVTKRGQDVALRCDPISGHVSLYWYRQALGQGPEFLTYFNYEAQQDKSGLPNDRFSAERPEGSISTLTIQRTEQRDSAMYRCASSLAVGGGPLGYTFGSGTRLTVV.